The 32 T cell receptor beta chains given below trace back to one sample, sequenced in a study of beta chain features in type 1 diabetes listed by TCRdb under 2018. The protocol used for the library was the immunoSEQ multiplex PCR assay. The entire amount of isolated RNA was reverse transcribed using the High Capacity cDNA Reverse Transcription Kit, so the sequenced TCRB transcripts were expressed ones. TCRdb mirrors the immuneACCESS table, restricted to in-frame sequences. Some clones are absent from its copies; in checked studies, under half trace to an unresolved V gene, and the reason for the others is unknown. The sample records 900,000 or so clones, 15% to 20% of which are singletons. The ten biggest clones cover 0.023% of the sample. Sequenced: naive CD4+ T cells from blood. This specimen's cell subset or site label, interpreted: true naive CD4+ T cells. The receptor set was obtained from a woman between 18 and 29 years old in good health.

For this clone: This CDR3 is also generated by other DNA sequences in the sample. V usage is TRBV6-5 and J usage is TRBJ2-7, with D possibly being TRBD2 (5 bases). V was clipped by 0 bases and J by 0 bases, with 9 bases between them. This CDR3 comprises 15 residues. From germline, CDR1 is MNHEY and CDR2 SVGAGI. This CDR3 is CASSYSTGSSYEQYF. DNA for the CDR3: TGTGCCAGCAGTTACTCTACGGGGAGCTCCTACGAGCAGTACTTC.

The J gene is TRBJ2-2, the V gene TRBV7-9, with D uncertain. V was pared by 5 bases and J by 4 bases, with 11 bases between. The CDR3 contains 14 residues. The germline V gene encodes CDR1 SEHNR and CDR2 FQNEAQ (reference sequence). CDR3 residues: CASSIDGRTGELFF. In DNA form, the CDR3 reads TGTGCCAGCAGCATTGACGGACGCACCGGGGAGCTGTTTTTT.

CDR3 in DNA: TGTGCCAGCACCCATCTTTACGACAGGCTAACTGGAAACACCATATATTTT. Translating it yields CASTHLYDRLTGNTIYF. The chain uses TRBV7-9 and TRBJ1-3; a possible D gene is TRBD1 (6 bases). CDR3 size: 17 residues. The germline V and J ends were trimmed by 7 bases and 2 bases, with 21 bases remaining between them. CDR1 is SEHNR, CDR2 FQNEAQ, per germline (reference sequence). Full variable domain (rest looked up from reference TRBV7-9 and TRBJ1-3): DTGVSQNPRHKITKRGQNVTFRCDPISEHNRLYWYRQTLGQGPEFLTYFQNEAQLEKSRLLSDRFSAERPKGSFSTLEIQRTEQGDSAMYLCASTHLYDRLTGNTIYFGEGSWLTVV.

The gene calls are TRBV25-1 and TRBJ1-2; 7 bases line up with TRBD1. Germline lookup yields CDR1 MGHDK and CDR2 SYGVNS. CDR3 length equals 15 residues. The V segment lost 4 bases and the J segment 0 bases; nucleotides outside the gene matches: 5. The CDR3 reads CASSAHRGPNYGYTF. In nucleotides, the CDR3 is TGTGCCAGCAGTGCACACAGGGGACCTAACTATGGCTACACCTTC.

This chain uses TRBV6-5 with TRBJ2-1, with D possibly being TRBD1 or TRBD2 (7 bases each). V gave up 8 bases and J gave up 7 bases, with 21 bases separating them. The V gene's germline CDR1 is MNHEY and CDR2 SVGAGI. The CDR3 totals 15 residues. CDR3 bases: TGTGCCAGCTGTATGACAGGGACCGGGAGGAATGAGCAGTTCTTC. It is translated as CASCMTGTGRNEQFF.

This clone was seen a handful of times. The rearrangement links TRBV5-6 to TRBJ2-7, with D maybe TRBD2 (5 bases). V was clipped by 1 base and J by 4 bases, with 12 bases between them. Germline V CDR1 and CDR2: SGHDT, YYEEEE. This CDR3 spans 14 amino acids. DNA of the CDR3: TGTGCCAGCAGCTTGTCTGGGAGTGGGTACGAGCAGTACTTC. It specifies CASSLSGSGYEQYF.

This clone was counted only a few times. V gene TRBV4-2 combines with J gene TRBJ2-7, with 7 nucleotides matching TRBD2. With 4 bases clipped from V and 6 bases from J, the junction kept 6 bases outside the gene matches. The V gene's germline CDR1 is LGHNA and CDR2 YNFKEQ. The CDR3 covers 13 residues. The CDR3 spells CASSRGLEGEQYF. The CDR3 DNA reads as TGTGCCAGCAGCCGTGGACTAGAGGGCGAGCAGTACTTC.

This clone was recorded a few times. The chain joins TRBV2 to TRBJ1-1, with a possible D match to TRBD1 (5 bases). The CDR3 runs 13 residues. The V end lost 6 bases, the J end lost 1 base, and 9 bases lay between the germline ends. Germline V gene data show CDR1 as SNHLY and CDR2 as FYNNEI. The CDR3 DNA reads TGTGCCAGCAGGGACATCGAGAACACTGAAGCTTTCTTT. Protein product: CASRDIENTEAFF.

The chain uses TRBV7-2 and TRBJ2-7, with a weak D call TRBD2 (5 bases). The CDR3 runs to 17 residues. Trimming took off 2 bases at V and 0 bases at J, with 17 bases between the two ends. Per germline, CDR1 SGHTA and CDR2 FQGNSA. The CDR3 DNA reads TGTGCCAGCAGCTTAACGGGGTACAGCCCGAGCTCCTACGAGCAGTACTTC. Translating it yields CASSLTGYSPSSYEQYF.

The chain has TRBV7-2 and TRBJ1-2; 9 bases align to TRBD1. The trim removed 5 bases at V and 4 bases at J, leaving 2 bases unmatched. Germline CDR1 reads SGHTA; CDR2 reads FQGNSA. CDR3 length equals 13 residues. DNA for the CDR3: TGTGCCAGCAGCGGACAGGGGCCCTATGGCTACACCTTC. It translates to CASSGQGPYGYTF.

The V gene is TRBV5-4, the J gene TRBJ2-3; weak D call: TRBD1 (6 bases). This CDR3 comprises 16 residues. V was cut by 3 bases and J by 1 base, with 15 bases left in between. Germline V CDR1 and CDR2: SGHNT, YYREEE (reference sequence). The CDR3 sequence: CASSWANRQGTDTQYF. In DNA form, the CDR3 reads TGTGCCAGCAGCTGGGCGAACCGACAGGGCACAGATACGCAGTATTTT.

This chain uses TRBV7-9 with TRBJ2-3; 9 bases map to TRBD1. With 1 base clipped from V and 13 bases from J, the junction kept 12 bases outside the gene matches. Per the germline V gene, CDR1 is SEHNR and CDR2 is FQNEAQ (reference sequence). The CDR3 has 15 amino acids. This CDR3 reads CASSLGDRELSEEYF. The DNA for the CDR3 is TGTGCCAGCAGCTTAGGGGACAGGGAGCTATCTGAAGAGTATTTT.

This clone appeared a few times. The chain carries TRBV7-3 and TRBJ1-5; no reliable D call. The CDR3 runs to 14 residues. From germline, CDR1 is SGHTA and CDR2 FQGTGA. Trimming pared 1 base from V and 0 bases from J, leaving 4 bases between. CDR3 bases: TGTGCCAGCAGCTTAATTAATAGCAATCAGCCCCAGCATTTT. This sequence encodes CASSLINSNQPQHF.

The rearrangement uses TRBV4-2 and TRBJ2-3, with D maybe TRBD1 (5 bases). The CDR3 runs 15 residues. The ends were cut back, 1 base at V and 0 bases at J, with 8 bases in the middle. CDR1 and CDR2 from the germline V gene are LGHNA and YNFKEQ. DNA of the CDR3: TGTGCCAGCAGCCAAGCCAGGGAAAGCACAGATACGCAGTATTTT. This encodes CASSQARESTDTQYF.

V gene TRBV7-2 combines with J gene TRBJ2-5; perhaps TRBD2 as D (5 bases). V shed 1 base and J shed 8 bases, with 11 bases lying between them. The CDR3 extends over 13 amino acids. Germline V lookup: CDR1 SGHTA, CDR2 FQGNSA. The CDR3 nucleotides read TGTGCCAGCAGCTTAGTGGAGACGGGAACCCAGTACTTC. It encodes CASSLVETGTQYF.

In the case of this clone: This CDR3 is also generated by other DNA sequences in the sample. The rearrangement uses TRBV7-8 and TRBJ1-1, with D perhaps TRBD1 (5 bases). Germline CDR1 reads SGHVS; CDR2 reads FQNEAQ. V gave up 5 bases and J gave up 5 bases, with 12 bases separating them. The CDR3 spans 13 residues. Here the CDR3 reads CASSVTGGTEAFF. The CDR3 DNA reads TGTGCCAGCAGCGTGACCGGGGGGACTGAAGCTTTCTTT.

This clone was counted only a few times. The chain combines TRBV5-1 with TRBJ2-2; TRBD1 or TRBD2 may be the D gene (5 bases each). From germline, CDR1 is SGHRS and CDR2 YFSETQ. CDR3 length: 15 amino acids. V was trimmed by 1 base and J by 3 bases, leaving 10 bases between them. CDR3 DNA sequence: TGCGCCAGCAGCTTGCGGGGCCGAGACACCGGGGAGCTGTTTTTT. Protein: CASSLRGRDTGELFF.

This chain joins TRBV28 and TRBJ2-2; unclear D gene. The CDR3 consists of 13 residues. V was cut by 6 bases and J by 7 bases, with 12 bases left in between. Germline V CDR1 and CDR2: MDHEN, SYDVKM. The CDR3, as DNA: TGTGCCAGCAGCCCTTGGCCGTTCGGGGAGCTGTTTTTT. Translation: CASSPWPFGELFF.

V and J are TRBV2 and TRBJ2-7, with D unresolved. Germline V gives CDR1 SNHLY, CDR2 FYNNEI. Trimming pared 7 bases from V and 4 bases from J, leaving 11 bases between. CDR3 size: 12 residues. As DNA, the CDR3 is TGTGCCAGCACCCCCCGCCGGTACGAGCAGTACTTC. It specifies CASTPRRYEQYF.

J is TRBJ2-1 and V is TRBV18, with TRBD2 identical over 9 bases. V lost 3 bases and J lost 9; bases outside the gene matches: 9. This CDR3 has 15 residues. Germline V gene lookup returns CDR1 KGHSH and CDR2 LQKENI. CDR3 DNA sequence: TGTGCCAGCTCACCCCCGTCGGTAGCGGGAGTTGAGCAGTTCTTC. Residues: CASSPPSVAGVEQFF.

The CDR3 reads CASSHERPHYGYTF. The CDR3 bases are TGTGCCAGCAGCCACGAACGACCGCACTATGGCTACACCTTC. The chain joins TRBV7-9 to TRBJ1-2; D not resolved. Between the trimmed V and J ends, which lost 5 bases and 3 bases, there was a span of 13 bases. CDR3 length: 14 amino acids. Germline assignment: CDR1 SEHNR and CDR2 FQNEAQ (reference sequence). Full variable domain (rest looked up from reference TRBV7-9 and TRBJ1-2): DTGVSQNPRHKITKRGQNVTFRCDPISEHNRLYWYRQTLGQGPEFLTYFQNEAQLEKSRLLSDRFSAERPKGSFSTLEIQRTEQGDSAMYLCASSHERPHYGYTFGSGTRLTVV.

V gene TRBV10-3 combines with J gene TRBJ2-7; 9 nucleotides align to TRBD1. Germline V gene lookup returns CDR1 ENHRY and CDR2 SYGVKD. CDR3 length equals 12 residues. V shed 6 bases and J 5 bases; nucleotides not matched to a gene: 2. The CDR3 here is CAIRGDRDEQYF. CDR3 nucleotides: TGTGCCATCAGGGGGGACAGGGACGAGCAGTACTTC.

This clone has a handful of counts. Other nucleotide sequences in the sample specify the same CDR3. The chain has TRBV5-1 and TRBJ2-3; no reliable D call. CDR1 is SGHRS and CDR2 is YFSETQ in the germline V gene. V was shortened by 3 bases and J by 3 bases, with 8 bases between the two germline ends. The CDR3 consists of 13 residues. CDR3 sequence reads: CASSSTGTDTQYF. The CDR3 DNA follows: TGCGCCAGCAGCTCCACTGGAACAGATACGCAGTATTTT.

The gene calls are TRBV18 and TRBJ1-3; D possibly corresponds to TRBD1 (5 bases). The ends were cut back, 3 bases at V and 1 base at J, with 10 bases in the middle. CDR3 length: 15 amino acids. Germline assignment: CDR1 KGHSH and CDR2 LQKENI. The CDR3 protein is CASSPSDSSGNTIYF. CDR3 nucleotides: TGTGCCAGCTCACCTTCCGACAGTTCTGGAAACACCATATATTTT. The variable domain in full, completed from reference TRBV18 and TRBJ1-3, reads NAGVMQNPRHLVRRRGQEARLRCSPMKGHSHVYWYRQLPEEGLKFMVYLQKENIIDESGMPKERFSAEFPKEGPSILRIQQVVRGDSAAYFCASSPSDSSGNTIYFGEGSWLTVV.

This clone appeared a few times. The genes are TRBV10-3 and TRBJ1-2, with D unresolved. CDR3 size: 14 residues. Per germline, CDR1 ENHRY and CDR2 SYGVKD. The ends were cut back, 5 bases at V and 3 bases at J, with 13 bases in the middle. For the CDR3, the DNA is TGTGCCATCAGTATAGAACTGTCCCACTATGGCTACACCTTC. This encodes CAISIELSHYGYTF.

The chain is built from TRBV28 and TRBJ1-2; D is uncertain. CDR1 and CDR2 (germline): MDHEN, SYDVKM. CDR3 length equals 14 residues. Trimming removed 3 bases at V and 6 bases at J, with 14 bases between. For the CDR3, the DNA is TGTGCCAGCAGTTTGTGGTGGGTTCCTGATGGCTACACCTTC. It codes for CASSLWWVPDGYTF.

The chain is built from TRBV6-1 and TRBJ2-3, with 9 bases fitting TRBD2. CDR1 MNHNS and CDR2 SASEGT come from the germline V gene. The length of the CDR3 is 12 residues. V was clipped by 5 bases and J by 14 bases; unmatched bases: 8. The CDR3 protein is CASSQLSGSGYF. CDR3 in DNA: TGTGCCAGCAGTCAGCTTAGCGGGAGCGGGTATTTT.

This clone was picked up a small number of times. The CDR3 loop reads CASSERWGTGIYEQYF. The CDR3 DNA follows: TGTGCCAGCAGTGAACGGTGGGGGACAGGGATCTACGAGCAGTACTTC. The rearrangement links TRBV25-1 to TRBJ2-7; TRBD1 matches 9 bases. The trim removed 2 bases at V and 3 bases at J, leaving 8 bases unmatched. The V gene's germline CDR1 is MGHDK and CDR2 SYGVNS. The CDR3 has 16 residues.

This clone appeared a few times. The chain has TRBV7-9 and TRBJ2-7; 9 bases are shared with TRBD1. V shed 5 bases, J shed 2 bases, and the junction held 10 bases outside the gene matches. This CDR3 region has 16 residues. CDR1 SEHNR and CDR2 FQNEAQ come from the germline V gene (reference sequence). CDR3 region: CASSRQPGQGTYEQYF. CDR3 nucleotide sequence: TGTGCCAGCAGCAGACAGCCGGGACAGGGAACCTACGAGCAGTACTTC.

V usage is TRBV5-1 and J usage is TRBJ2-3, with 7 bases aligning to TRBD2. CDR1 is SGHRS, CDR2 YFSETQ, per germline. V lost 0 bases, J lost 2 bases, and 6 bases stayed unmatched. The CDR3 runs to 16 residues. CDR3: CASSLVLASNTDTQYF. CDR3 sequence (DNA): TGCGCCAGCAGCTTGGTACTAGCGAGTAACACAGATACGCAGTATTTT.

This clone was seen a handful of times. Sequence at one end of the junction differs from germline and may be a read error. CDR3 protein: CASSLASYNEQFF. Written as DNA, the CDR3 is TGTGCCAGCAGCCTAGCTAGCTACAATGAGCAGTTCTTC. The V call is TRBV11-1, the J call TRBJ2-1, with a weak D call TRBD2 (5 bases). Germline CDR1 SGHAT, CDR2 FQDESV (reference sequence). This CDR3 has 13 amino acids.

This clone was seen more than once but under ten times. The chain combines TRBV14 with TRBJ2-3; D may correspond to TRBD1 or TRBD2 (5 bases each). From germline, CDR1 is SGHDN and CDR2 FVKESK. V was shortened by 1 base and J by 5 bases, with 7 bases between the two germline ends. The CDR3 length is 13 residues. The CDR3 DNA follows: TGTGCCAGCAGCCAAGGGGGGATAGATACGCAGTATTTT. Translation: CASSQGGIDTQYF.